This T cell receptor beta chain was documented in a study of OX40 agonist ivuxolimab in advanced cancers. Across the study: Given to patients was ivuxolimab, an agonistic anti-OX40 (CD134) antibody.

The method was immunoSEQ multiplex PCR; TCRdb's version includes in-frame clones alone and lacks a portion of them. The sample lists about 62,000 clones, roughly 78% occurring once. This clone was counted a single time. Germline values: CDR1 SGHNT, CDR2 YYREEE (reference sequence). The CDR3 has 15 residues. With 5 bases removed from V and 7 bases from J, the gap between germline ends came to 18 bases. Patients were ruled out by autoimmune disease history or systemic immunosuppression. The V call is TRBV5-4, the J call TRBJ2-2; tentative D call: TRBD2 (7 bases). The input for sequencing was CD4+ or CD8+ T cells sorted from blood, taken in a trial of the OX40 agonist ivuxolimab. The origin of this receptor is an adult with an advanced solid tumor such as melanoma, head and neck, liver or kidney cancer. As DNA, the CDR3 is TGTGCCAGCAGATATGGGGGGGCTGGTGACGGGGAGCTGTTTTTT. Amino acids: CASRYGGAGDGELFF.